The clone carrying this T cell receptor beta chain was seen a few times. This CDR3 is 13 amino acids long. V lost 4 bases, J lost 7 bases, and 5 bases stayed unmatched. Germline lookup yields CDR1 SGHTA and CDR2 FQGNSA. cDNA prepared by RNA extraction and subsequent reverse transcription served as the template for sequencing. Libraries were prepared by immunoSEQ multiplex PCR; TCRdb keeps only in-frame clonotypes and omits some of them. Among more than 95,000 clones listed, over 55% were seen once. The sample comes from a study of CD8+ T cells in alopecia areata. Study-wide background: Tofacitinib ran for 6 to 18 months before 6 months off drug.

Treatment reported: oral pan-JAK inhibitor, 5-10 mg twice daily. The source of this sequence is a human donor with alopecia areata. The specimen comprised CD4+ T cells sorted from blood, sampled at week 4, from a patient treated with tofacitinib. The genes are TRBV7-2 and TRBJ2-5, with 8 bases that match TRBD2. CDR3 sequence (DNA): TGTGCCAGCAGCTCCGGGGGGGAGAGGACCCAGTACTTC. Its protein is CASSSGGERTQYF.